One sample yielded the 30 T cell receptor beta chains listed below, sequenced in a study of T cells after yellow fever vaccination. TCRdb reanalysed the 5' RACE reads using MiXCR and keeps one entry per CDR3 protein. The profile shows some 290,000 distinct CDR3 sequences, around a tenth of them singletons. Material: CD4+ T cells sorted from PBMCs, obtained 45 days after the yellow fever booster vaccination. These receptor sequences come from a man between 18 and 29 years old who received the YFV17D yellow fever vaccine.

This clonotype appeared a few times. The CDR3 sequence: CSVDREADTQYF. Written as DNA, the CDR3 is TGCAGCGTCGACAGGGAAGCAGATACGCAGTATTTT. The V gene is TRBV29-1, the J gene TRBJ2-3, with 7 bases fitting TRBD1. The germline gives CDR1 SQVTM, CDR2 ANQGSEA. The V gene end was trimmed by 6 bases and the J gene end by 4 bases; junction bases not matched to a gene: 4. This CDR3 is 12 amino acids long.

This clonotype has more than one count but fewer than ten. V is TRBV6-4 and J is TRBJ1-2; 9 bases are shared with TRBD1. With V trimmed by 4 bases and J by 8 bases, 14 bases remained unmatched. The CDR3 covers 16 residues. Germline CDR1 is MRHNA and CDR2 is SNTAGT. The chain's CDR3 is CASSAAERTGGEGYTF. CDR3 sequence (DNA): TGTGCCAGCAGTGCCGCCGAACGAACAGGGGGCGAAGGCTACACCTTC.

Notes on this clonotype: With a much larger clone just one base away, this may be a read error. The chain uses TRBV2 and TRBJ2-4; D possibly matches TRBD1 or TRBD2 (6 bases each). CDR3 length: 13 amino acids. V lost 4 bases and J lost 9, with 13 bases in between. Germline lookup yields CDR1 SNHLY and CDR2 FYNNEI. CDR3 coding DNA: TGTGCCAGCAGTGTCAACGGGGGCATCATTCAGTACTTC. Translation gives CASSVNGGIIQYF.

This clonotype showed up just a few times. The chain combines TRBV28 with TRBJ2-5; D is perhaps TRBD2 (6 bases). Trimming removed 3 bases at V and 5 bases at J, with 13 bases between. The CDR3 covers 14 residues. From germline, CDR1 is MDHEN and CDR2 SYDVKM. DNA of the CDR3: TGTGCCAGCAGTTTCGGAGGGTGGGAGGAGACCCAGTACTTC. Translating gives CASSFGGWEETQYF.

J is TRBJ2-1 and V is TRBV12-3 or TRBV12-4; unclear D gene. The CDR3 consists of 12 residues. Trimming removed 6 bases at V and 9 bases at J, with 12 bases between. The chain's CDR3 is CASSLDSPEQFF. Written as DNA, the CDR3 is TGTGCCAGCAGCCTAGACTCCCCTGAGCAGTTCTTC.

This clonotype was counted many times. This chain joins TRBV4-2 and TRBJ2-7; the match to TRBD2 covers 8 bases. CDR3 length: 14 residues. Germline V gene lookup returns CDR1 LGHNA and CDR2 YNFKEQ. Trimming removed 8 bases from V and 4 bases from J; junction bases left unmatched: 10. The CDR3 nucleotides are TGTGCCAGCCGGACGAGCGGGGGTGCTTACGAGCAGTACTTC. Translation: CASRTSGGAYEQYF.

This clonotype was counted between two and nine times. The chain recombines TRBV18 with TRBJ2-3; maybe TRBD1 (6 bases). The V end lost 3 bases, the J end lost 1 base, and 14 bases lay between the germline ends. Germline V gives CDR1 KGHSH, CDR2 LQKENI. The CDR3 loop spans 16 amino acids. This CDR3 reads CASSPLAGARTDTQYF. CDR3 bases: TGTGCCAGCTCACCCCTAGCAGGGGCCCGCACAGATACGCAGTATTTT.

The chain uses TRBV20-1 and TRBJ2-7; weak D call: TRBD1 (5 bases). The CDR3 has 16 residues. V was trimmed by 6 bases and J by 2 bases, leaving 23 bases between them. CDR1 is DFQATT, CDR2 SNEGSKA, per germline (reference sequence). The CDR3 loop reads CSARATAAGMTYEQYV. The DNA of the CDR3 is TGCAGTGCCAGGGCCACAGCCGCCGGAATGACCTACGAGCAGTACGTC.

This clonotype has only a few counts. V usage is TRBV12-3 or TRBV12-4 and J usage is TRBJ1-1; D perhaps matches TRBD1 (5 bases). The CDR3 runs 15 residues. V lost 2 bases and J 2 bases, leaving 12 bases between the germline ends. CDR3 sequence reads: CASSLREQANTEAFF. The CDR3 coding sequence is TGTGCCAGCAGTTTAAGGGAACAGGCCAACACTGAAGCTTTCTTT.

The V call is TRBV23-1, the J call TRBJ1-5; 7 bases map to TRBD1. TRBV23-1 is classed as an ORF, of uncertain function. The CDR3 is 17 residues long. V was pared by 6 bases and J by 1 base, with 12 bases of the junction left unmatched. For the CDR3, the DNA is TGCGCCAGCAGCCCACCGGGACAGACGGGGAGCAATCAGCCCCAGCATTTT. Protein sequence: CASSPPGQTGSNQPQHF.

This clonotype was seen more than once but under ten times. V gene TRBV29-1 combines with J gene TRBJ2-3; D is undetermined. CDR1 is SQVTM, CDR2 ANQGSEA, per germline. The CDR3 sequence is 11 residues long. V gave up 5 bases and J gave up 8 bases, with 11 bases separating them. CDR3 residues: CSVHASGTQYF. The CDR3 bases are TGCAGCGTTCACGCTTCGGGTACGCAGTATTTT.

This clonotype occurred a few times. The chain combines TRBV11-2 with TRBJ2-3; 9 bases map to TRBD2. CDR1 SGHAT and CDR2 FQNNGV come from the germline V gene. J gave up 5 bases and V 0 bases, and 3 bases lay outside the gene matches. This CDR3 region has 15 residues. CDR3 coding DNA: TGTGCCAGCAGCTTAGAGCGGGGGGGCCTAGATACGCAGTATTTT. Translation gives CASSLERGGLDTQYF.

This chain joins TRBV19 and TRBJ1-5; possible D gene TRBD1, 5 bases. The CDR3 extends over 14 amino acids. Germline-derived CDR1 and CDR2 are LNHDA and SQIVND (reference sequence). V was cut by 4 bases and J by 11 bases, with 18 bases left in between. DNA for the CDR3: TGTGCCAGTAGTAGGGACCTTGTGAGAGTGGCCCAGCATTTT. Translation gives CASSRDLVRVAQHF.

This clonotype has a handful of counts. This rearrangement joins TRBV4-1 to TRBJ1-1; 9 nucleotides line up with TRBD1. The CDR3 loop spans 17 amino acids. V dropped 4 bases and J dropped 5; count of bases not matched to a gene: 14. In germline, CDR1 is MGHRA, CDR2 YSYEKL. The CDR3 DNA reads TGCGCCAGCAGCCCCAGTACAACCCGGACAGGGGTGACTGAAGCTTTCTTT. Translated: CASSPSTTRTGVTEAFF.

The chain couples TRBV4-1 to TRBJ1-1; D is unclear. V was shortened by 1 base and J by 5 bases, with 8 bases between the two germline ends. CDR1 and CDR2 (germline): MGHRA, YSYEKL. This CDR3 is 13 amino acids long. The CDR3 here is CASSQVLGTEAFF. In DNA form, the CDR3 reads TGCGCCAGCAGCCAAGTGCTTGGGACTGAAGCTTTCTTT.

V is TRBV29-1 and J is TRBJ2-3; TRBD1 agrees at 8 bases. Trimming removed 6 bases from V and 8 bases from J; junction bases left unmatched: 7. The CDR3 loop spans 12 amino acids. Germline values: CDR1 SQVTM, CDR2 ANQGSEA. The CDR3 nucleotides read TGCAGCGTCTCACAGGGGGAGAGTACGCAGTATTTT. This gives the protein CSVSQGESTQYF.

This clonotype has just a few counts. This chain links TRBV5-5 with TRBJ1-1; 9 nucleotides agree with TRBD1. V lost 4 bases, J lost 3 bases, and 4 bases stayed unmatched. Germline CDR1 reads SGHKS; CDR2 reads YYEKEE (reference sequence). The CDR3 covers 14 residues. CDR3 coding DNA: TGTGCCAGCAGCGACCGGGACAGGGACACTGAAGCTTTCTTT. Translating it yields CASSDRDRDTEAFF.

This clonotype was seen at least ten times. This chain joins TRBV6-2 or TRBV6-3 and TRBJ1-1; D unclear. This CDR3 contains 13 residues. Germline assignment: CDR1 MNHEY and CDR2 SVGEGT. Trimming took off 1 base at V and 4 bases at J, with 7 bases between the two ends. The CDR3 loop reads CASSYWDFTEAFF. Written as DNA, the CDR3 is TGTGCCAGCAGTTACTGGGATTTCACTGAAGCTTTCTTT.

This clonotype came up many times. In DNA, the CDR3 is TGTGCCAGCAGCGTAGAAGAGACCCAGTACTTC. It is translated as CASSVEETQYF. The V call is TRBV9, the J call TRBJ2-5; D is unclear. The CDR3 has 11 residues. Trimming took 0 bases from V and 3 from J, leaving 0 bases between them. Per the germline V gene, CDR1 is SGDLS and CDR2 is YYNGEE.

There are a few counts of this clonotype. This sequence joins TRBV6-1 and TRBJ1-1, with D perhaps TRBD1 (5 bases). The CDR3 has 15 residues. Germline assignment: CDR1 MNHNS and CDR2 SASEGT. Trimming took off 4 bases at V and 2 bases at J, with 14 bases between the two ends. The CDR3 sequence is CASSVPGRRNTEAFF. For the CDR3, the DNA is TGTGCCAGCAGTGTACCGGGACGGAGAAACACTGAAGCTTTCTTT.

This chain connects TRBV6-6 to TRBJ2-2; D possibly corresponds to TRBD1 (6 bases). V was clipped by 5 bases and J by 0 bases, with 16 bases between them. This CDR3 region has 17 residues. In germline, CDR1 is MNHNY, CDR2 SVGAGI (reference sequence). The CDR3 nucleotides read TGTGCCAGCAGTACCCTGTCGGGGACATCGAACACCGGGGAGCTGTTTTTT. Encoded protein: CASSTLSGTSNTGELFF.

V gene TRBV15 combines with J gene TRBJ1-2; weak D call: TRBD1 (5 bases). Germline assignment: CDR1 LNHNV and CDR2 YYDKDF (reference sequence). The CDR3 length is 15 residues. V dropped 5 bases and J dropped 8 bases, with 21 bases sitting between them. The CDR3 DNA follows: TGTGCCACCAGCCAAACAACCCTAATGGGGGACGGCTACACCTTC. This codes for CATSQTTLMGDGYTF.

This clonotype was observed a few times. The chain joins TRBV7-9 to TRBJ2-1; 9 positions agree with TRBD1. The CDR3 has 15 amino acids. In germline, CDR1 is SEHNR, CDR2 FQNEAQ (reference sequence). V dropped 8 bases and J dropped 0; count of bases not matched to a gene: 5. CDR3 protein: CASWETGGSYNEQFF. As DNA, the CDR3 is TGTGCCAGCTGGGAGACAGGGGGCTCCTACAATGAGCAGTTCTTC. The complete variable domain, with remaining parts taken from reference TRBV7-9 and TRBJ2-1, reads DTGVSQNPRHKITKRGQNVTFRCDPISEHNRLYWYRQTLGQGPEFLTYFQNEAQLEKSRLLSDRFSAERPKGSFSTLEIQRTEQGDSAMYLCASWETGGSYNEQFFGPGTRLTVL.

A few counts support this clonotype. This chain connects TRBV20-1 to TRBJ2-5; 8 bases match TRBD2. This CDR3 contains 14 residues. The germline V gene has CDR1 DFQATT and CDR2 SNEGSKA (reference sequence). The V and J ends lost 5 bases and 1 base, in that order; junction bases with no gene match: 6. The CDR3 DNA reads as TGCAGTGCTTCTCTGGCGGGGGGCCAAGAGACCCAGTACTTC. This encodes CSASLAGGQETQYF.

The rearrangement links TRBV7-2 to TRBJ1-1; TRBD1 might be the D (6 bases). V dropped 2 bases and J dropped 11 bases, with 18 bases sitting between them. Germline assignment: CDR1 SGHTA and CDR2 FQGNSA. The CDR3 runs to 14 residues. CDR3 in DNA: TGTGCCAGCAGCTTAAGGGGCCGGGGGCTAGGGGCTTTCTTT. It specifies CASSLRGRGLGAFF.

This clonotype was seen a few times. The gene calls are TRBV20-1 and TRBJ2-1; D remains unclear. The germline V gene has CDR1 DFQATT and CDR2 SNEGSKA (reference sequence). Trimming took off 6 bases at V and 6 bases at J, with 15 bases between the two ends. The CDR3 extends over 13 amino acids. The CDR3 nucleotides are TGCAGTGCCCCGCACAGTGTGGCCAATGAGCAGTTCTTC. Protein sequence: CSAPHSVANEQFF.

The V call is TRBV29-1, the J call TRBJ1-5; D gene uncertain. The CDR3 extends over 14 amino acids. The V gene lost 4 bases and the J gene lost 3 bases, with 13 bases spanning the gap. Looked up from germline, CDR1 is SQVTM and CDR2 is ANQGSEA. The CDR3 DNA reads TGCAGCGTTGGCGGGGATAGATTCAATCAGCCCCAGCATTTT. Translation gives CSVGGDRFNQPQHF.

This clonotype appeared many times. J is TRBJ2-3 and V is TRBV7-9, with 12 positions matching TRBD1. This CDR3 contains 13 residues. The trim removed 11 bases at V and 4 bases at J, leaving 4 bases unmatched. CDR1 is SEHNR and CDR2 is FQNEAQ in the germline V gene (reference sequence). As DNA, the CDR3 is TGTGCCGGTGGGACAGGGGGCTCAGATACGCAGTATTTT. Its translation: CAGGTGGSDTQYF.

This clonotype was found many times. V usage is TRBV9 and J usage is TRBJ2-2; 8 positions match TRBD2. The CDR3 runs to 15 residues. V was pared by 2 bases and J by 6 bases, with 6 bases of the junction left unmatched. Germline V lookup: CDR1 SGDLS, CDR2 YYNGEE. In nucleotides, the CDR3 is TGTGCCAGCAGCGTCGGGGGGGCCAACTCCGGGGAGCTGTTTTTT. This sequence encodes CASSVGGANSGELFF.

This clonotype has a handful of counts. This CDR3 fails to terminate in the conserved phenylalanine or tryptophan, so it likely reflects a read error. The DNA is left out, because the CDR3 cannot be placed on it with certainty; the CDR3 is given as TCRdb lists it. This chain joins TRBV4-3 and TRBJ1-1; TRBD1 reflects the table's D call only, with no check against the DNA. The germline gives CDR1 LGHNA, CDR2 YSLEER. The CDR3 has 10 amino acids, counting both end residues. CDR3 region: CASSQDRGGS.